This T cell receptor beta chain is from a study of tumor T cells in aggressive B-cell lymphoma (dated 2017 in TCRdb). The sample holds one count of this clone. Its antigen specificity is not known. Nothing much larger sits one base from this clone, and base qualities are not available. The library relied on the immunoSEQ multiplex PCR assay. Entries here come from immuneACCESS through TCRdb and include only in-frame sequences with V and J called. Some clones fail to appear in such tables; in the studies checked, an unresolved V gene covers under half of the shortfall, and the cause of the remainder is unknown. This sample comprises 2,000 to 3,000 clones, 85% of them detected only once. The top ten clones comprise about 2.8% of the sample. CDR1 and CDR2, looked up from the germline V gene, are SGHVS and FNYEAQ. CDR3 length: 13 amino acids, cysteine to phenylalanine. Only the CDR3 part of the read is kept: 39 bases, read in frame from the first base. V loses 5 bases of germline sequence and J loses 7 bases, and the interval between the two ends is 12 bases.

The TCR was taken from an adult with diffuse large B cell lymphoma. The material sequenced was tumor tissue. Recombination joined TRBV7-6 with TRBJ1-3; the D gene is possibly TRBD1, with 6 bases matching. CDR3 sequence: CASSPITGNTIYF. The bases are TGTGCCAGCAGCCCGATAACAGGGAACACCATATATTTT.